This T cell receptor (beta chain) was identified during a study of OX40 agonist ivuxolimab in advanced cancers. Across the study: In this cohort, patients received ivuxolimab, an agonistic anti-OX40 (CD134) antibody. Study-level results: CD8+ T cells showed, on average, more clonal expansion than CD4+ cells. Both blood CD4+ and CD8+ T cells showed clonal growth by week 6 at 0.1 to 3.0 mg/kg.

A remark on this clone: Its antigen is unidentified.

Germline V gives CDR1 ENHRY, CDR2 SYGVKD. Trimming left V 3 bases short and J 2 bases short, with 17 bases between. The CDR3 is 17 residues long. The data were produced by immunoSEQ multiplex PCR, yet TCRdb's version contains in-frame clones alone and is incomplete. The sample includes tens of thousands of clones, 82% of them seen just once. This receptor was obtained from an adult with an advanced solid tumor such as melanoma, head and neck, liver or kidney cancer. V usage is TRBV10-3 and J usage is TRBJ2-4, with D perhaps being TRBD1 or TRBD2 (5 bases each). The sequencing here drew on CD4+ or CD8+ T cells sorted from blood, taken in a trial of the OX40 agonist ivuxolimab. The CDR3 region is CAISDDGAAGTKNIQYF. DNA for the CDR3: TGTGCCATCAGTGACGACGGGGCCGCCGGGACCAAAAACATTCAGTACTTC.